This T cell receptor beta chain was identified in a study of technical replicates of blood from a handful of donors. Only one count was recorded for this clone. V was shortened by 3 bases and J by 5 bases, with 21 bases between the two germline ends. This CDR3 has 16 amino acids. Germline values: CDR1 SGDLS, CDR2 YYNGEE. Sequencing was performed with immunoSEQ multiplex PCR; in TCRdb, only in-frame clones are kept and a portion is missing. The table records around 97,000 clones, roughly 96% of them present only once. What was sequenced was T cells isolated from PBMCs. This sequence joins TRBV9 and TRBJ2-7; perhaps TRBD1 as D (8 bases). The TCR sequence derives from a human donor in good health. The CDR3 loop reads CASSGRTGQAGDEQYF. CDR3 DNA sequence: TGTGCCAGCAGCGGGAGGACGGGACAGGCGGGGGACGAGCAGTACTTC.